This passage covers 5 T cell receptor beta chains from one sample sequenced in a study of blood T cells in healthy people across ages. Primed by a sample-barcoded 5' primer and a J-beta primer mix, a second PCR proceeded for roughly 6 to 12 cycles. Using its own MiXCR run on the 5' RACE reads, TCRdb lists one record per CDR3 protein. In the table there are 1.5 million to 2 million distinct CDR3 sequences, about 39% of which are singletons. Sequenced input: blood. The origin of the receptors is a human donor in good health.

This clonotype has a count of ten or more. The chain carries TRBV7-9 and TRBJ2-7; TRBD1 matches at 7 bases. The trim removed 5 bases at V and 5 bases at J, leaving 15 bases unmatched. CDR3 size: 16 residues. Germline loops: CDR1 SEHNR, CDR2 FQNEAQ (reference sequence). CDR3 residues: CASSARQGSLDDEQYF. For the CDR3, the DNA is TGTGCCAGCAGCGCCAGACAGGGTTCGCTTGACGACGAGCAGTACTTC.

This rearrangement joins TRBV9 to TRBJ2-3, with D perhaps matching TRBD1 (6 bases). Per the germline V gene, CDR1 is SGDLS and CDR2 is YYNGEE. V dropped 0 bases and J dropped 2 bases, with 7 bases sitting between them. The CDR3 length is 14 residues. CDR3 bases: TGTGCCAGCAGCGTAGAGGGGGACACAGATACGCAGTATTTT. Translated: CASSVEGDTDTQYF.

There are a few counts of this clonotype. The chain joins TRBV3-1 to TRBJ1-2, with D possibly being TRBD1 (5 bases). In germline, CDR1 is LGHDT, CDR2 YNNKEL (reference sequence). Trimming pared 4 bases from V and 4 bases from J, leaving 10 bases between. The CDR3 contains 13 residues. The CDR3 DNA reads TGTGCCAGCAGCCCACCAGGGATCTATGGCTACACCTTC. This gives the protein CASSPPGIYGYTF. The full variable domain, with the rest looked up from reference TRBV3-1 and TRBJ1-2, is DTAVSQTPKYLVTQMGNDKSIKCEQNLGHDTMYWYKQDSKKFLKIMFSYNNKELIINETVPNRFSPKSPDKAHLNLHINSLELGDSAVYFCASSPPGIYGYTFGSGTRLTVV.

CDR3 region: CASSQKNRVLHEQYF. Written as DNA, the CDR3 is TGTGCCAGCAGCCAGAAAAACAGGGTATTGCACGAGCAGTACTTC. The chain carries TRBV14 and TRBJ2-7, with D perhaps TRBD1 (6 bases). The CDR3 has 15 amino acids. V was trimmed by 3 bases and J by 5 bases, leaving 17 bases between them. CDR1 and CDR2 from the germline V gene are SGHDN and FVKESK.

This rearrangement joins TRBV6-5 to TRBJ1-2; the match to TRBD1 covers 7 bases. Germline CDR1 MNHEY, CDR2 SVGAGI. The length of the CDR3 is 14 residues. The J segment lost 5 bases and the V segment lost 5 bases, leaving 8 bases of the junction unmatched. The CDR3 DNA sequence: TGTGCCAGCAGTACATCAGGGACAGTTTATGGCTACACCTTC. It yields the protein CASSTSGTVYGYTF.